The 17 T cell receptor beta chains below all came from one sample that was sequenced in a study of blood T cell repertoires in COVID-19. The assay was immunoSEQ multiplex PCR, and TCRdb's table has in-frame clones only and misses some. The repertoire includes approximately 470,000 clones, roughly 88% of them detected once, and approximately 2.9% sits in the top ten. The material sequenced was peripheral blood. The receptors derive from a human donor in a cohort sampled during active COVID-19.

The rearrangement links TRBV7-9 to TRBJ2-5; TRBD1 matches at 8 bases. CDR3 length: 15 amino acids. With V trimmed by 5 bases and J by 5 bases, 10 bases remained unmatched. Germline V gene data show CDR1 as SEHNR and CDR2 as FQNEAQ (reference sequence). The CDR3 coding sequence is TGTGCCAGCAGCGCCACAGGGGGAGGTGGGGAGACCCAGTACTTC. Translated, it gives CASSATGGGGETQYF.

The chain is built from TRBV7-3 and TRBJ2-1; 8 bases line up with TRBD1. The V gene end was trimmed by 2 bases and the J gene end by 9 bases; junction bases not matched to a gene: 12. CDR1 SGHTA and CDR2 FQGTGA come from the germline V gene. The CDR3 is 16 residues long. CDR3 region: CASSLSAGGIGSEQFF. DNA for the CDR3: TGTGCCAGCAGCTTATCGGCAGGGGGCATAGGTAGTGAGCAGTTCTTC.

This sequence joins TRBV7-3 and TRBJ2-2; tentative D call: TRBD1 (5 bases). Trimming shortened V by 8 bases and J by 3 bases, and 10 bases separated the two germline ends. The CDR3 extends over 13 amino acids. The germline V gene encodes CDR1 SGHTA and CDR2 FQGTGA. The CDR3 loop reads CASGPGYTGELFF. The CDR3 nucleotides read TGTGCCAGCGGCCCAGGGTACACCGGGGAGCTGTTTTTT.

This sequence joins TRBV2 and TRBJ1-6, with D possibly TRBD1 on 6 matching bases. From germline, CDR1 is SNHLY and CDR2 FYNNEI. Trimming took off 4 bases at V and 0 bases at J, with 10 bases between the two ends. This CDR3 region has 16 residues. The CDR3 coding sequence is TGTGCCAGCAGTGGACAGGCCCGCTCCTATAATTCACCCCTCCACTTT. Protein sequence: CASSGQARSYNSPLHF.

The CDR3 protein is CASRGTELFYEQYF. CDR3 in DNA: TGTGCCAGCAGAGGGACAGAACTTTTCTACGAGCAGTACTTC. V is TRBV6-6 and J is TRBJ2-7, with 7 bases identical to TRBD1. V was clipped by 6 bases and J by 3 bases; unmatched bases: 8. This CDR3 is built from 14 residues. Germline V gene data show CDR1 as MNHNY and CDR2 as SVGAGI (reference sequence).

The chain carries TRBV19 and TRBJ1-2, with TRBD1 as a possible D gene (6 bases). This CDR3 has 13 residues. Trimming pared 9 bases from V and 8 bases from J, leaving 19 bases between. Germline V CDR1 and CDR2: LNHDA, SQIVND (reference sequence). The CDR3 loop is CASGTGLLRGYTF. The CDR3 nucleotides read TGTGCCAGCGGTACAGGGTTACTTAGAGGCTACACCTTC.

The chain carries TRBV7-2 and TRBJ2-7, with TRBD2 matching over 7 bases. J was trimmed by 2 bases and V by 6 bases; bases with no gene match: 10. The CDR3 length is 15 residues. Germline CDR1 and CDR2: SGHTA and FQGNSA. DNA for the CDR3: TGTGCCAGCAGTCAGGGCCAGCGGGGCGCCTACGAGCAGTACTTC. This sequence encodes CASSQGQRGAYEQYF. Supplemented by reference TRBV7-2 and TRBJ2-7, the full variable domain reads GAGVSQSPSNKVTEKGKDVELRCDPISGHTALYWYRQSLGQGLEFLIYFQGNSAPDKSGLPSDRFSAERTGGSVSTLTIQRTQQEDSAVYLCASSQGQRGAYEQYFGPGTRLTVT.

The V and J genes are TRBV25-1 and TRBJ1-4; D is unresolved. Trimming took off 5 bases at V and 8 bases at J, with 9 bases between the two ends. The germline V gene encodes CDR1 MGHDK and CDR2 SYGVNS. The CDR3 has 12 amino acids. CDR3 DNA: TGTGCCAGCAGTCCCGGTATCGAAAAACTGTTTTTT. Its protein is CASSPGIEKLFF. Full variable domain (outside the CDR3, taken from reference TRBV25-1 and TRBJ1-4): EADIYQTPRYLVIGTGKKITLECSQTMGHDKMYWYQQDPGMELHLIHYSYGVNSTEKGDLSSESTVSRIRTEHFPLTLESARPSHTSQYLCASSPGIEKLFFGSGTQLSVL.

The chain recombines TRBV6-5 with TRBJ1-2; 7 bases map to TRBD1. Germline CDR1 is MNHEY and CDR2 is SVGAGI. V lost 7 bases to trimming and J lost 7 bases; unmatched junction nucleotides: 9. CDR3 size: 13 residues. The CDR3 sequence: CASIYMTGFGYTF. In DNA form, the CDR3 reads TGTGCCAGCATTTATATGACAGGGTTTGGCTACACCTTC.

The chain combines TRBV14 with TRBJ2-1; 11 positions agree with TRBD2. CDR3 length: 15 amino acids. Germline CDR1 reads SGHDN; CDR2 reads FVKESK. V shed 2 bases, J shed 4 bases, and the junction held 1 base outside the gene matches. The CDR3 DNA reads as TGTGCCAGCAGCCAAACTAGCGGGAGTTACAATGAGCAGTTCTTC. Amino acids: CASSQTSGSYNEQFF.

V usage is TRBV29-1 and J usage is TRBJ2-2, with 12 bases lining up with TRBD2. The V gene's germline CDR1 is SQVTM and CDR2 ANQGSEA. V shed 6 bases and J 6 bases; nucleotides not matched to a gene: 8. The length of the CDR3 is 15 residues. The CDR3 loop is CSVRTSGISAGELFF. The CDR3 nucleotides read TGCAGCGTCCGGACTAGCGGGATCTCGGCCGGGGAGCTGTTTTTT.

V usage is TRBV19 and J usage is TRBJ2-2, with 8 bases aligning to TRBD1. From germline, CDR1 is LNHDA and CDR2 SQIVND (reference sequence). The J segment lost 5 bases and the V segment lost 9 bases, leaving 11 bases of the junction unmatched. This CDR3 is 15 amino acids long. CDR3 nucleotide sequence: TGTGCCAGCGCCCACGGACAGGGAGGTACCGGGGAGCTGTTTTTT. It codes for CASAHGQGGTGELFF. The whole variable domain, filled in from reference TRBV19 and TRBJ2-2, reads DGGITQSPKYLFRKEGQNVTLSCEQNLNHDAMYWYRQDPGQGLRLIYYSQIVNDFQKGDIAEGYSVSREKKESFPLTVTSAQKNPTAFYLCASAHGQGGTGELFFGEGSRLTVL.

In DNA form, the CDR3 reads TGTGCCAGCCGACAGGGGGCGGGTGAGCAGTTCTTC. This codes for CASRQGAGEQFF. The chain couples TRBV2 to TRBJ2-1; 10 bases fit TRBD1. The CDR3 contains 12 residues. The V gene end was trimmed by 8 bases and the J gene end by 9 bases; junction bases not matched to a gene: 4. Per the germline V gene, CDR1 is SNHLY and CDR2 is FYNNEI.

The rearrangement joins TRBV6-1 to TRBJ1-1; D possibly corresponds to TRBD1 (5 bases). The V gene's germline CDR1 is MNHNS and CDR2 SASEGT. The CDR3 is made up of 15 amino acids. V lost 3 bases and J lost 2, with 13 bases in between. CDR3 sequence (DNA): TGTGCCAGCAGTGAGAGGACATTGGGAAACACTGAAGCTTTCTTT. Protein: CASSERTLGNTEAFF.

This chain links TRBV12-3 or TRBV12-4 with TRBJ1-2, with 7 bases fitting TRBD1. After removal of 2 bases from V and 6 bases from J, the junction contained 3 bases not matched to a gene. The CDR3 has 13 residues. The CDR3: CASSLRGLDGYTF. The CDR3 DNA sequence: TGTGCCAGCAGTTTAAGGGGGCTGGATGGCTACACCTTC.

The chain recombines TRBV7-9 with TRBJ2-4, with TRBD2 as a possible D gene (5 bases). Per germline, CDR1 SEHNR and CDR2 FQNEAQ (reference sequence). V lost 5 bases and J 0 bases, leaving 14 bases between the germline ends. This CDR3 spans 16 amino acids. CDR3 in amino acids: CASSPSSKLAKNIQYF. In nucleotides, the CDR3 is TGTGCCAGCAGCCCTAGCTCGAAGTTAGCCAAAAACATTCAGTACTTC.

The chain couples TRBV9 to TRBJ1-5; D call uncertain. Trimming removed 0 bases from V and 1 base from J, with 8 bases in between. CDR1 and CDR2 from the germline V gene are SGDLS and YYNGEE. The CDR3 is made up of 15 amino acids. The CDR3 reads CASSVGLNSNQPQHF. CDR3 nucleotides: TGTGCCAGCAGCGTAGGACTAAACAGCAATCAGCCCCAGCATTTT.